A selection of T cell receptor beta chains follows, all from one sample in a study of cytomegalovirus exposure and HLA in healthy donors. TCRdb's copy holds only in-frame clones and misses some; the assay was immunoSEQ multiplex PCR. The sample's table shows roughly 120,000 clones. The material sequenced was PBMCs. These receptors were taken from a man aged 18 to 35 in good health and CMV-seronegative. Each CDR3 is given with its conserved first and last residue. The D gene is left open where the match is weak.

j_gene	d_gene	v_gene	CDR3nt	CDR3aa
TRBJ2-7	TRBD1	TRBV19	TGTGCCAGTAGTGCCCGGGACAGGGGGTTTAACGAGCAGTACTTC	CASSARDRGFNEQYF
TRBJ2-7	-	TRBV15	TGTGCCACCAGCGAATGGGGGCCAGGGATCTACGAGCAGTACTTC	CATSEWGPGIYEQYF
TRBJ1-4	TRBD1	TRBV5-1	TGCGCCAGCAGCGGAATCGAGGGGGCGGCTAATGAAAAACTGTTTTTT	CASSGIEGAANEKLFF
TRBJ2-1	-	TRBV27	TGTGCCAGCAGTTTAACGGGAGCGAACTACAATGAGCAGTTCTTC	CASSLTGANYNEQFF
TRBJ1-2	-	TRBV6-5	TGTGCCAGCAGCCGGATCGACAGGAACTATGGCTACACCTTC	CASSRIDRNYGYTF
TRBJ1-1	-	TRBV28	TGTGCCAGCAGTTTCAGTCAGGGAGGGAGGACTGAAGCTTTCTTT	CASSFSQGGRTEAFF
TRBJ1-2	TRBD1	TRBV6-5	TGTGCCAGCAGCCACCGGGACAGGGATCGGTATGGCTACACCTTC	CASSHRDRDRYGYTF
TRBJ2-4	-	TRBV30	TGTGCCTGGAGTGTACGCGGCGGGAAGCAGGGCATTCAGTACTTC	CAWSVRGGKQGIQYF
TRBJ2-7	-	TRBV5-5	TGTGCCAGCAGCTTGGATGGCAAAAACTACGAGCAGTACTTC	CASSLDGKNYEQYF
TRBJ2-5	TRBD2	TRBV25-1	TGTGCCAGCAGTGTTGGGAGTAGCGGGGCGCCCCAAGAGACCCAGTACTTC	CASSVGSSGAPQETQYF
TRBJ1-5	TRBD1	TRBV10-3	TGTGCCATCAGTGACCAAGACAGGGGAGAGAGTCAGCCCCAGCATTTT	CAISDQDRGESQPQHF
TRBJ2-3	-	TRBV11-2	TGTGCCAGCAGCAGGGGGACGTCCTCAGATACGCAGTATTTT	CASSRGTSSDTQYF
TRBJ1-2	-	TRBV6-1	TGTGCCAGCAGTGAAGCCGAGGACAGATACTATGGCTACACCTTC	CASSEAEDRYYGYTF
TRBJ1-5	-	TRBV25-1	TGTGCCAGCAGTCCCTCTCCCTTGACCTCAGGGAGCAATCAGCCCCAGCATTTT	CASSPSPLTSGSNQPQHF
TRBJ2-1	TRBD2	TRBV7-9	TGTGCCAGCAGCGGAGAGCGGGGGAGCTCCTACAATGAGCAGTTCTTC	CASSGERGSSYNEQFF
TRBJ1-2	-	TRBV6-1	TGTGCCAGCCCAGGGCCTGCTAACTATGGCTACACCTTC	CASPGPANYGYTF
TRBJ2-2	-	TRBV29-1	TGCAGCGTTGTGGGTCGGGGAGGCACCGGGGAGCTGTTTTTT	CSVVGRGGTGELFF
TRBJ2-5	TRBD1	TRBV5-4	TGTGCCAGCAGCTCGATCTTAGACAGGGGGCGGGAGTCCCAGTACTTC	CASSSILDRGRESQYF
TRBJ1-5	-	TRBV19	TGTGCCAGTACCCCGGGGGGGTCGGCTCAGCCCCAGCATTTT	CASTPGGSAQPQHF
TRBJ1-2	TRBD1	TRBV29-1	TGCAGCGTTCCTTCCGGGCCGGGACAGGGGCGCTACACCTTC	CSVPSGPGQGRYTF
TRBJ1-1	-	TRBV23-1	TGCGCCAGCAGTCGGGCTGAGATCGCTGGTATTTCGTGGTACAGGCCCATTAATGAAGCTTTCTTT	CASSRAEIAGISWYRPINEAFF
TRBJ1-1	TRBD1	TRBV6-5	TGTGCCAGCAGTTACCAGGGGGTGAACACTGAAGCTTTCTTT	CASSYQGVNTEAFF
TRBJ1-3	-	TRBV6-5	TGTGCCAGCAGTTTGGGGGGGGCAGGTGGAAACACCATATATTTT	CASSLGGAGGNTIYF
TRBJ2-7	-	TRBV18	TGTGCCAGCACGGGGGACAGATCCTCCTACGAGCAGTACTTC	CASTGDRSSYEQYF
TRBJ1-3	TRBD1	TRBV9	TGTGCCAGCAGCGTAGGGACAGGGGCTGGAAACACCATATATTTT	CASSVGTGAGNTIYF